These T cell receptor beta chains were read from a single sample in a study of early T cells in non-severe SARS-CoV-2 infection. Each CDR3 protein gets one entry after TCRdb re-called the 5' RACE reads with MiXCR. The table has over 25,000 distinct CDR3 sequences, less than 10% seen once. Specimen: whole blood. Receptors originate from an adult who was a healthcare worker with PCR-confirmed SARS-CoV-2 infection or an uninfected control (not recorded which). CDR3s include the opening cysteine and the closing phenylalanine or tryptophan. The D gene is left open where the match is weak. Rows may omit the clone size; those that give it use once, few, many or a size class.

j_call	clone_size	d_call	v_call	cdr3_aa	cdr3_nt
TRBJ2-3	once	TRBD1	TRBV7-2	CASSPGQGPDTQYF	TGTGCCAGCAGCCCCGGACAGGGCCCAGATACGCAGTATTTT
TRBJ2-2	many	NA	TRBV28	CASSSYFTGELFF	TGTGCCAGCAGTTCCTACTTCACCGGGGAGCTGTTTTTT
TRBJ2-7	many	NA	TRBV6-6	CASSSLDEQYF	TGTGCCAGCAGTTCGCTGGACGAGCAGTACTTC
TRBJ1-5	many	NA	TRBV6-5	CASSYSTEFFLPQHF	TGTGCCAGCAGTTACTCAACGGAATTTTTTTTGCCCCAGCATTTT
TRBJ1-1	many	NA	TRBV9	CASSVGETKKAFF	TGTGCCAGCAGCGTGGGTGAAACGAAAAAAGCTTTCTTT
TRBJ2-2	NA	TRBD1	TRBV20-1	CSANLGDRLTGELFF	TGCAGTGCTAATCTTGGGGACAGACTCACCGGGGAGCTGTTTTTT
TRBJ1-2	few	NA	TRBV9	CASRSPTGIYGYTF	TGTGCCAGCAGATCCCCAACCGGGATCTATGGCTACACCTTC
TRBJ1-4	many	TRBD1	TRBV2	CASRAQGGGNEKLFF	TGTGCCAGCAGGGCCCAGGGGGGCGGTAATGAAAAACTGTTTTTT
TRBJ2-3	many	NA	TRBV30	CAWSSPGPFTDTQYF	TGTGCCTGGAGTTCCCCGGGCCCTTTCACAGATACGCAGTATTTT
TRBJ1-5	many	NA	TRBV27	CASSSDSYSNQPQHF	TGTGCCAGCAGTTCCGACAGTTATAGCAATCAGCCCCAGCATTTT
TRBJ1-5	NA	TRBD1	TRBV10-3	CAIRGTGDQPQHF	TGTGCCATCAGGGGGACAGGGGATCAGCCCCAGCATTTT
TRBJ2-3	many	TRBD2	TRBV7-2	CASSWTSGVADTQYF	TGTGCCAGCAGCTGGACTAGCGGGGTGGCAGATACGCAGTATTTT
TRBJ1-3	many	NA	TRBV5-1	CASSLGSSGNTIYF	TGCGCCAGCAGCTTGGGGAGCTCTGGAAACACCATATATTTT
TRBJ2-1	many	NA	TRBV24-1	CATSDWWGTRNEQFF	TGTGCCACCAGTGATTGGTGGGGAACGCGCAATGAGCAGTTCTTC
TRBJ2-2	NA	TRBD1	TRBV12-3/TRBV12-4	CASSPPGTGTGELFF	TGTGCCAGCAGTCCTCCCGGGACAGGGACCGGGGAGCTGTTTTTT
TRBJ2-1	few	NA	TRBV12-3/TRBV12-4	CASSLATRGNEQFF	TGTGCCAGCAGTTTAGCCACGAGAGGTAATGAGCAGTTCTTC
TRBJ2-3	NA	TRBD2	TRBV20-1	CSAKRGGGTDTQYF	TGCAGTGCTAAGCGGGGGGGCGGCACAGATACGCAGTATTTT
TRBJ1-1	many	NA	TRBV7-9	CASSWGLVNTEAFF	TGTGCCAGCAGCTGGGGGTTGGTTAACACTGAAGCTTTCTTT
TRBJ2-5	few	NA	TRBV27	CASCRPGQETQYF	TGTGCCAGCTGCCGTCCGGGGCAAGAGACCCAGTACTTC
TRBJ2-3	few	NA	TRBV5-6	CASSFGGGLADTQYF	TGTGCCAGCAGCTTCGGAGGGGGCCTCGCAGATACGCAGTATTTT
TRBJ1-3	many	NA	TRBV29-1	CSAEASSSSGNTIYF	TGCAGCGCCGAGGCGAGTTCAAGCTCTGGAAACACCATATATTTT
TRBJ1-1	NA	TRBD1	TRBV18	CASSRSGGDGTEAFF	TGTGCCAGCTCACGGTCAGGGGGAGACGGCACTGAAGCTTTCTTT
TRBJ2-7	few	NA	TRBV29-1	CSVEPLNLGVEQYF	TGCAGCGTTGAACCCCTCAATTTGGGGGTCGAGCAGTACTTC
TRBJ2-1	NA	TRBD1	TRBV29-1	CSVVEDRGDEQFF	TGCAGCGTTGTAGAGGACAGGGGTGATGAGCAGTTCTTC
TRBJ2-3	NA	TRBD2	TRBV6-2/TRBV6-3	CASSYDGGAADTQYF	TGTGCCAGCAGTTACGACGGGGGGGCGGCAGATACGCAGTATTTT
TRBJ2-7	many	NA	TRBV6-2/TRBV6-3	CASSYVQGQEQYF	TGTGCCAGCAGTTACGTCCAGGGTCAAGAGCAGTACTTC
TRBJ1-1	many	NA	TRBV27	CASSLSRGNTMNTEAFF	TGTGCCAGCAGTTTATCGAGGGGTAACACCATGAACACTGAAGCTTTCTTT
TRBJ1-2	NA	NA	TRBV12-3/TRBV12-4	CASSFGQGVGLGYTF	TGTGCCAGCAGTTTCGGGCAGGGCGTCGGTCTTGGCTACACCTTC
TRBJ1-6	NA	NA	TRBV7-3	CASSLRAGGLSNSPLHF	TGTGCCAGCAGCTTACGCGCGGGTGGATTGTCTAATTCACCCCTCCACTTT